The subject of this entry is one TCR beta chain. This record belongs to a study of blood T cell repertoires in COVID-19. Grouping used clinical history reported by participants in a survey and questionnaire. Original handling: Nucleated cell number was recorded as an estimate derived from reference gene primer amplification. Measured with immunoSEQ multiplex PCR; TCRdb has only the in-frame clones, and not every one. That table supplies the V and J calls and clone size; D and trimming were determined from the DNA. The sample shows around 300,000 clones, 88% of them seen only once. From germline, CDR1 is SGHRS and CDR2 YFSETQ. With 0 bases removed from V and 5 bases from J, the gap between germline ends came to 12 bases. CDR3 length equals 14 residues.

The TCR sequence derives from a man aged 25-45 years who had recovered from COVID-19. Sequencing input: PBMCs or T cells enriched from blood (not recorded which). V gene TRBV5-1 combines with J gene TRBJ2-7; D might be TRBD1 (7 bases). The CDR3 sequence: CASSLDRGGNEQYF. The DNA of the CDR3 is TGCGCCAGCAGCTTGGACAGGGGAGGCAACGAGCAGTACTTC. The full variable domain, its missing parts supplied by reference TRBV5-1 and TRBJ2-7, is KAGVTQTPRYLIKTRGQQVTLSCSPISGHRSVSWYQQTPGQGLQFLFEYFSETQRNKGNFPGRFSGRQFSNSRSEMNVSTLELGDSALYLCASSLDRGGNEQYFGPGTRLTVT.